Sequencing of this TCR beta chain was carried out in a study of T cell repertoires in cytomegalovirus infection. Study details: Carrying CMV and the relevant HLA type showed in public TCR beta signatures.

The CDR3 runs 16 residues. Between the trimmed V and J ends, which lost 2 bases and 6 bases, there was a span of 18 bases. Study-level results: Dominating the ex vivo response were TCR beta clonotypes that were CMV-specific and HLA-C-restricted.

In this sample, this clonotype turned up many times. Its matching antigen is unknown. In TCRdb, the reads were re-called with MiXCR into one record per CDR3 protein. In the table there are 200,000 to 250,000 distinct CDR3 sequences, about 20% of which are singletons. This receptor was identified in a human donor in good health (CMV status not recorded). Some clones in this sample may be carry-over from other donors' samples. This chain joins TRBV12-3 or TRBV12-4 and TRBJ2-3, with D possibly TRBD2 on 6 matching bases. Sequencing was performed on CD8+ T cells from PBMCs. CDR3 sequence (DNA): TGTGCCAGCAGTTTAAGTGGAGGGCCCGTTTCGGATACGCAGTATTTT. This gives the protein CASSLSGGPVSDTQYF.